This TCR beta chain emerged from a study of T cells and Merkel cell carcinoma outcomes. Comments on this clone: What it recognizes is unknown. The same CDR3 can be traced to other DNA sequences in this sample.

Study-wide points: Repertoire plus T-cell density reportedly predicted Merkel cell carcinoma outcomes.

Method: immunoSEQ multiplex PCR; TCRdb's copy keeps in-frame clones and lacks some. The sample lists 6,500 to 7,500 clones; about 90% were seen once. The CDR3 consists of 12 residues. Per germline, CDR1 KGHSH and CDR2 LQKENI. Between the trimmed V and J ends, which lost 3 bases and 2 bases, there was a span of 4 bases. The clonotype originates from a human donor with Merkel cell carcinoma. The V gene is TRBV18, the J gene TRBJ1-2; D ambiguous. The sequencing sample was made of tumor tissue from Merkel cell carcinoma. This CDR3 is CASSPPNYGYTF. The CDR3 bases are TGTGCCAGCTCACCTCCAAACTATGGCTACACCTTC.